Listed below are T cell receptor beta chains from one sample, sequenced in a study of CD8+CD57+ T cells in acquired aplastic anemia. Using its own MiXCR run on the reads, TCRdb lists one record per CDR3 protein. The table has some 200,000 distinct CDR3 sequences, 61% seen once; the top ten hold 25% to 35%. The sequenced sample was sorted CD4+, CD8+, or CD8+CD57+ T cells (not recorded which) from PBMCs. The receptors were sampled from a human donor in good health. Both conserved end residues are part of each CDR3. Each record gives: J gene, clone size, CDR3 length, V gene, D gene, CDR3 DNA, CDR3 protein. The D gene is left open where the match is weak. Clone size is not always given. Where it is, it says once, few, many or a class for expanded clones.

j_gene: TRBJ1-5; abundance: many; len: 15; v_gene: TRBV2; d_gene: TRBD1; CDR3nt: TGTGCCAGCAGTGTTGGGACAGACAGCAATCAGCCCCAGCATTTT; CDR3aa: CASSVGTDSNQPQHF
j_gene: TRBJ2-5; abundance: -; len: 13; v_gene: TRBV20-1; d_gene: -; CDR3nt: TGCAGTGCTTCCGGACATGCTGGAGAGACCCAGTACTTC; CDR3aa: CSASGHAGETQYF
j_gene: TRBJ2-7; abundance: many; len: 12; v_gene: TRBV5-6; d_gene: -; CDR3nt: TGTGCCAGCAGCTTGGGAGCCTTGGAGCAGTACTTC; CDR3aa: CASSLGALEQYF
j_gene: TRBJ2-7; abundance: few; len: 19; v_gene: TRBV5-4; d_gene: -; CDR3nt: TGTGCCAGCAGCCAGACCGACACCCGGACGGTCCTGAGTCGGTACGAGCAGTACTTC; CDR3aa: CASSQTDTRTVLSRYEQYF
j_gene: TRBJ2-1; abundance: -; len: 14; v_gene: TRBV10-3; d_gene: TRBD1; CDR3nt: TGTGCTAGGGGCGCAGGGGGCTACTACAATGAGCAGTTCTTC; CDR3aa: CARGAGGYYNEQFF
j_gene: TRBJ2-1; abundance: -; len: 11; v_gene: TRBV7-9; d_gene: -; CDR3nt: TGTGCCAGCAGCTTGATCTATGAGCAGTTCTTC; CDR3aa: CASSLIYEQFF
j_gene: TRBJ1-6; abundance: once; len: 16; v_gene: TRBV19; d_gene: TRBD1; CDR3nt: TGTGCCAGTAGTACTCTCCTACAGGGGGCGCGATCACCCCTCCACTTT; CDR3aa: CASSTLLQGARSPLHF
j_gene: TRBJ1-2; abundance: -; len: 14; v_gene: TRBV29-1; d_gene: -; CDR3nt: TGCAGCGTTGAAGATTGGGACACTCGAGGTGGCTACACCTTC; CDR3aa: CSVEDWDTRGGYTF
j_gene: TRBJ2-3; abundance: -; len: 12; v_gene: TRBV29-1; d_gene: -; CDR3nt: TGCAGCGTTCCCCTAGGTGTGGGTACGCAGTATTTT; CDR3aa: CSVPLGVGTQYF
j_gene: TRBJ2-7; abundance: -; len: 15; v_gene: TRBV10-2; d_gene: TRBD2; CDR3nt: TGCGCCAGCAGTGAGTCGACTAGCGGACCCTACGAGCAGTACTTT; CDR3aa: CASSESTSGPYEQYF
j_gene: TRBJ2-3; abundance: -; len: 14; v_gene: TRBV7-2; d_gene: -; CDR3nt: TGTGCCAGCAGCTCAGCGCAACCCACAGATACGCAGTATTTT; CDR3aa: CASSSAQPTDTQYF
j_gene: TRBJ2-1; abundance: once; len: 12; v_gene: TRBV29-1; d_gene: -; CDR3nt: TGCAGCGTCAGCTTGAAGGTCGGTGAGCAGTTCTTC; CDR3aa: CSVSLKVGEQFF